The TCR beta chain under discussion was sequenced for a study of T cell responses to AZD1222 COVID-19 vaccine. The method was immunoSEQ multiplex PCR; TCRdb's version includes in-frame clones alone and lacks a portion of them. The profile shows 66,000 or so clones, about 88% of them singletons. V was trimmed by 6 bases and J by 6 bases, leaving 16 bases between them. Germline V gene data show CDR1 as SNHLY and CDR2 as FYNNEI. The CDR3 is 14 amino acids. Sequences were derived from peripheral blood, sampled on day 0 of AZD1222 vaccination. The origin of this receptor is an adult in good health. This chain links TRBV2 with TRBJ2-3; TRBD1 might be the D (6 bases). The CDR3 DNA is TGTGCCAGCAGCAAACAGGGTAATAAGGATACGCAGTATTTT. Protein product: CASSKQGNKDTQYF.